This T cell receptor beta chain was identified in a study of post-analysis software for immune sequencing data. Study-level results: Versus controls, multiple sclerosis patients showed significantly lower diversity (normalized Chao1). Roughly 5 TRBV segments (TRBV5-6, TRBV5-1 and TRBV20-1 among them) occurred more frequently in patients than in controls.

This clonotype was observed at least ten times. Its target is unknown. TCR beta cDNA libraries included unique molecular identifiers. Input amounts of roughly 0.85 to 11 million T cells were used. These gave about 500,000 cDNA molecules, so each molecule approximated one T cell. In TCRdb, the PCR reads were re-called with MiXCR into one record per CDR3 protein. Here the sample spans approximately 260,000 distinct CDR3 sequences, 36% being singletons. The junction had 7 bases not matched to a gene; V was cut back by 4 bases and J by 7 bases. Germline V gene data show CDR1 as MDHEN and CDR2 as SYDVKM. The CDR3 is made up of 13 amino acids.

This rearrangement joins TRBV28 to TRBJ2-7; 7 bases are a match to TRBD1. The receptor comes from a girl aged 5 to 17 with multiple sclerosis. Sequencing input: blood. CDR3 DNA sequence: TGTGCCAGCAGTTCAGGGACAGTGAGGGAGCAGTACTTC. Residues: CASSSGTVREQYF.